One sample yielded the 25 T cell receptor beta chains listed below, sequenced in a study of T-cell memory formation after mild COVID-19. Each CDR3 protein gets one entry after TCRdb re-called the 5' RACE reads with MiXCR. The sample holds around 250,000 distinct CDR3 sequences, approximately 10% seen once. Sequenced sample: PBMCs or a T cell subset sorted from them (not recorded which). These receptors were collected from a man between 18 and 35 years old who had mild COVID-19 (a few samples of this study predate the infection). Cell type and time point are not known.

This clonotype was seen many times. V is TRBV6-5 and J is TRBJ2-1; D is uncertain. CDR1 and CDR2 (germline): MNHEY, SVGAGI. CDR3 size: 16 residues. V lost 4 bases, J lost 0 bases, and 13 bases lay in between. For the CDR3, the DNA is TGTGCCAGCAGTTTGACCCCAGGTCACTCCTACAATGAGCAGTTCTTC. Encoded protein: CASSLTPGHSYNEQFF.

V gene TRBV12-5 combines with J gene TRBJ1-5; no reliable D call. The CDR3 is 16 residues long. CDR1 LGHNT and CDR2 FRNRAP come from the germline V gene. V lost 0 bases and J 3 bases, leaving 12 bases between the germline ends. The CDR3 bases are TGTGCTAGTGGTTTGGTACCAACAGTCTCCAATCAGCCCCAGCATTTT. Translation: CASGLVPTVSNQPQHF. The whole variable domain, remainder taken from reference TRBV12-5 and TRBJ1-5, is DARVTQTPRHKVTEMGQEVTMRCQPILGHNTVFWYRQTMMQGLELLAYFRNRAPLDDSGMPKDRFSAEMPDATLATLKIQPSEPRDSAVYFCASGLVPTVSNQPQHFGDGTRLSIL.

This chain links TRBV9 with TRBJ2-1, with 10 positions matching TRBD2. The V gene end was trimmed by 0 bases and the J gene end by 9 bases; junction bases not matched to a gene: 12. The CDR3 has 17 amino acids. CDR1 is SGDLS and CDR2 is YYNGEE in the germline V gene. The CDR3 sequence is CASSVAPQAGGLGEQFF. The CDR3 DNA reads as TGTGCCAGCAGCGTAGCCCCACAAGCGGGGGGGCTGGGTGAGCAGTTCTTC.

In its sample, this clonotype was seen a few times. This chain joins TRBV11-3 and TRBJ2-3; D is possibly TRBD1 or TRBD2 (5 bases each). Germline CDR1 SGHNT, CDR2 YENEEA. CDR3 size: 15 residues. Trimming left V 1 base short and J 5 bases short, with 13 bases between. This CDR3 is CASSLGGARLDTQYF. The CDR3 coding sequence is TGTGCCAGCAGCTTAGGAGGGGCGCGACTAGATACGCAGTATTTT.

The chain couples TRBV6-5 to TRBJ1-4, with D possibly being TRBD1 (6 bases). The CDR3 extends over 12 amino acids. Germline values: CDR1 MNHEY, CDR2 SVGAGI. V dropped 6 bases and J dropped 8 bases, with 10 bases sitting between them. The CDR3 here is CASRNQGEKLFF. In nucleotides, the CDR3 is TGTGCCAGCAGAAATCAGGGGGAAAAACTGTTTTTT.

The rearrangement joins TRBV7-2 to TRBJ1-2, with D unresolved. Germline values: CDR1 SGHTA, CDR2 FQGNSA. The CDR3 consists of 13 residues. V was pared by 1 base and J by 4 bases, with 7 bases between. In nucleotides, the CDR3 is TGTGCCAGCAGCTTAGGGTTTCCCTATGGCTACACCTTC. Its translation is CASSLGFPYGYTF.

The chain links TRBV18 to TRBJ1-1; D not certain. V lost 6 bases to trimming and J lost 1 base, with 12 bases between them. The CDR3 totals 14 residues. CDR1 is KGHSH, CDR2 LQKENI, per germline. CDR3 sequence (DNA): TGTGCCAGCTCGCCTAACGATGGGAACACTGAAGCTTTCTTT. This sequence encodes CASSPNDGNTEAFF.

This rearrangement joins TRBV7-2 to TRBJ2-4, with D perhaps TRBD2 (5 bases). From germline, CDR1 is SGHTA and CDR2 FQGNSA. CDR3 length: 15 amino acids. V lost 4 bases and J lost 7, with 17 bases in between. CDR3 DNA: TGTGCCAGCAGCTCCAAGACTAACCTTGGGAACATTCAGTACTTC. It translates to CASSSKTNLGNIQYF.

The rearrangement links TRBV7-2 to TRBJ2-7; D is unclear. The CDR3 extends over 13 amino acids. The germline CDR1 and CDR2 sequences are SGHTA and FQGNSA. Trimming pared 1 base from V and 3 bases from J, leaving 7 bases between. The CDR3 protein is CASSLGAYYEQYV. CDR3 coding DNA: TGTGCCAGCAGCTTAGGGGCTTACTACGAGCAGTACGTC.

This rearrangement joins TRBV7-9 to TRBJ1-4; D gene ambiguous. V lost 5 bases, J lost 5 bases, and 15 bases lay in between. The CDR3 length is 15 residues. The germline gives CDR1 SEHNR, CDR2 FQNEAQ (reference sequence). CDR3 in DNA: TGTGCCAGCAGCCGAAATAGCGCTACCAATGAAAAACTGTTTTTT. This encodes CASSRNSATNEKLFF.

V and J are TRBV2 and TRBJ1-3; D is unresolved. V lost 7 bases, J lost 4 bases, and 5 bases lay in between. Germline V lookup: CDR1 SNHLY, CDR2 FYNNEI. The CDR3 consists of 11 residues. The CDR3 region is CASKRGNTIYF. The CDR3 DNA is TGTGCCAGCAAGAGGGGAAACACCATATATTTT. The variable domain in full, completed from reference TRBV2 and TRBJ1-3, reads EPEVTQTPSHQVTQMGQEVILRCVPISNHLYFYWYRQILGQKVEFLVSFYNNEISEKSEIFDDQFSVERPDGSNFTLKIRSTKLEDSAMYFCASKRGNTIYFGEGSWLTVV.

There are a few counts of this clonotype. This chain connects TRBV7-2 to TRBJ2-3, with a tentative D call TRBD1 (6 bases). V gave up 4 bases and J gave up 3 bases, with 8 bases separating them. The length of the CDR3 is 13 residues. Per the germline V gene, CDR1 is SGHTA and CDR2 is FQGNSA. The CDR3 region is CASSYGQTDTQYF. The CDR3, as DNA: TGTGCCAGCAGCTACGGACAGACAGATACGCAGTATTTT. Looking up the rest from reference TRBV7-2 and TRBJ2-3 gives the full variable domain: GAGVSQSPSNKVTEKGKDVELRCDPISGHTALYWYRQSLGQGLEFLIYFQGNSAPDKSGLPSDRFSAERTGGSVSTLTIQRTQQEDSAVYLCASSYGQTDTQYFGPGTRLTVL.

This clonotype was detected only once. The gene calls are TRBV28 and TRBJ1-1; D is unresolved. Germline lookup yields CDR1 MDHEN and CDR2 SYDVKM. Trimming took 5 bases from V and 0 from J, leaving 10 bases between them. CDR3 length: 14 residues. The CDR3 DNA sequence: TGTGCCAGCAGTCCTGTCATCATGAACACTGAAGCTTTCTTT. It specifies CASSPVIMNTEAFF.

This clonotype was seen a handful of times. The chain is built from TRBV4-1 and TRBJ1-6, with D maybe TRBD1 (5 bases). The germline V gene encodes CDR1 MGHRA and CDR2 YSYEKL. The V end was cut by 1 base, the J end by 1 base, with 11 bases between. The CDR3 is 17 residues long. The CDR3 region is CASSQGGYPSYNSPLHF. CDR3 bases: TGCGCCAGCAGCCAAGGGGGGTACCCATCCTATAATTCACCCCTCCACTTT.

This CDR3 is CASSSWTGGRNYGYTF. The CDR3 nucleotides are TGTGCCAGCAGCTCCTGGACAGGGGGAAGGAACTATGGCTACACCTTC. The chain combines TRBV7-8 with TRBJ1-2; 10 nucleotides agree with TRBD1. V lost 4 bases, J lost 2 bases, and 7 bases stayed unmatched. CDR3 length equals 16 residues. Germline V gene sequence: CDR1 SGHVS, CDR2 FQNEAQ. The complete variable domain, with remaining parts taken from reference TRBV7-8 and TRBJ1-2, reads GAGVSQSPRYKVAKRGQDVALRCDPISGHVSLFWYQQALGQGPEFLTYFQNEAQLDKSGLPSDRFFAERPEGSVSTLKIQRTQQEDSAVYLCASSSWTGGRNYGYTFGSGTRLTVV.

The rearrangement joins TRBV12-3 or TRBV12-4 to TRBJ2-3; D uncertain. V was clipped by 2 bases and J by 2 bases, with 14 bases between them. The length of the CDR3 is 16 residues. CDR3: CASSLPSRRTTDTQYF. The CDR3 nucleotides read TGTGCCAGCAGTTTACCCTCCCGACGGACCACAGATACGCAGTATTTT.

This clonotype was observed many times. V gene TRBV12-3 or TRBV12-4 combines with J gene TRBJ1-2; D call uncertain. The CDR3 loop spans 11 amino acids. The V and J ends lost 7 bases and 8 bases respectively, with 11 bases between them. This CDR3 is CASTTNEGYTF. In DNA, the CDR3 is TGTGCCAGCACGACTAATGAGGGCTACACCTTC.

In this sample, this clonotype turned up a few times. The chain combines TRBV3-1 with TRBJ2-7, with 7 positions matching TRBD2. The CDR3 sequence is 12 residues long. V shed 4 bases, J shed 6 bases, and the junction held 3 bases outside the gene matches. In germline, CDR1 is LGHDT, CDR2 YNNKEL (reference sequence). CDR3: CASSPSGGEQYF. The CDR3 DNA reads TGTGCCAGCAGCCCATCGGGGGGCGAGCAGTACTTC.

The chain employs TRBV11-2 and TRBJ1-2; D not certain. Looked up from germline, CDR1 is SGHAT and CDR2 is FQNNGV. This CDR3 comprises 12 residues. The V end was cut by 4 bases, the J end by 7 bases, with 10 bases between. Here the CDR3 reads CASSSSTAGYTF. The CDR3 coding sequence is TGTGCCAGCAGCTCCTCAACAGCTGGCTACACCTTC.

The chain couples TRBV5-4 to TRBJ1-2; D gene uncertain. Trimming removed 3 bases from V and 3 bases from J, with 15 bases in between. CDR1 is SGHNT, CDR2 YYREEE, per germline (reference sequence). The CDR3 has 15 amino acids. The CDR3 spells CASSSAWISHYGYTF. The DNA for the CDR3 is TGTGCCAGCAGCTCCGCGTGGATTTCACACTATGGCTACACCTTC.

This clonotype was found a few times. The CDR3 coding sequence is TGTGCCAGCAGTTTTGTCAGGTCCCTAGCCAAAAACATTCAGTACTTC. As protein: CASSFVRSLAKNIQYF. This chain connects TRBV12-3 or TRBV12-4 to TRBJ2-4; D gene unclear. V was trimmed by 3 bases and J by 0 bases, leaving 12 bases between them. This CDR3 comprises 16 residues.

The chain carries TRBV7-2 and TRBJ2-3, with D unresolved. CDR3 length: 16 amino acids. The V end was cut by 1 base, the J end by 4 bases, with 15 bases between. CDR1 and CDR2 from the germline V gene are SGHTA and FQGNSA. The CDR3 region is CASSLDRVLGADTQYF. DNA for the CDR3: TGTGCCAGCAGCTTAGATCGAGTTTTAGGCGCAGATACGCAGTATTTT.

V and J are TRBV7-9 and TRBJ2-6, with TRBD1 identical over 7 bases. This CDR3 has 17 residues. The V segment lost 5 bases and the J segment 0 bases; nucleotides outside the gene matches: 7. In germline, CDR1 is SEHNR, CDR2 FQNEAQ (reference sequence). The CDR3 sequence is CASSVPGQSSGANVLTF. The CDR3 DNA is TGTGCCAGCAGCGTGCCGGGACAGAGCTCTGGGGCCAACGTCCTGACTTTC.

The chain uses TRBV20-1 and TRBJ1-2, with D perhaps TRBD1 (5 bases). The CDR3 is 12 residues long. V gave up 0 bases and J gave up 7 bases, with 9 bases separating them. Germline V gives CDR1 DFQATT, CDR2 SNEGSKA (reference sequence). The CDR3 spells CSAREGQGGYTF. Written as DNA, the CDR3 is TGCAGTGCTAGAGAAGGGCAGGGTGGCTACACCTTC.

This clonotype was recorded a few times. This chain connects TRBV28 to TRBJ2-1; 10 bases agree with TRBD1. V gave up 5 bases and J gave up 8 bases; unmatched junction bases: 9. This CDR3 has 15 residues. Germline V gives CDR1 MDHEN, CDR2 SYDVKM. CDR3 residues: CASSPPGTGVHEQFF. In DNA, the CDR3 is TGTGCCAGCAGTCCGCCCGGGACAGGGGTCCATGAGCAGTTCTTC.